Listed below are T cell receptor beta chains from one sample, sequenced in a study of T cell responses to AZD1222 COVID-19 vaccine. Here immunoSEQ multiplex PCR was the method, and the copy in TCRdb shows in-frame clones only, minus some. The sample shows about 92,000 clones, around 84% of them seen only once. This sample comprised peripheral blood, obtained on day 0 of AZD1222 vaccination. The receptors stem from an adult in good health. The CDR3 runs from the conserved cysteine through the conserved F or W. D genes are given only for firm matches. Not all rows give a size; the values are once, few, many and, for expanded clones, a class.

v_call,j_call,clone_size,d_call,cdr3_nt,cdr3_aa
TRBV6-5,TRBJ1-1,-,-,TGTGCCAGCAGACGTGGTCGGTACACTGAAGCTTTCTTT,CASRRGRYTEAFF
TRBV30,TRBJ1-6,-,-,TGTGCCTGGAGACCCCTACATAGCTCCTATAATTCACCCCTCCACTTT,CAWRPLHSSYNSPLHF
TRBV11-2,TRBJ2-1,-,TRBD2,TGTGCCAGCAGCCCGGGTCGGACTAGCAGGGCGGAGGGGCAGTTCTTC,CASSPGRTSRAEGQFF
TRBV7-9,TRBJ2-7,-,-,TGTGCCAGCAGCCCCGAGGAGTTCTCCTACGAGCAGTACTTC,CASSPEEFSYEQYF
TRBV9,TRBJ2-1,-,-,TGTGCCAGCAGCGTAGTTCAGGGGTCGGGGAAAAATGAGCAGTTCTTC,CASSVVQGSGKNEQFF
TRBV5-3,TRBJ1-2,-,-,TGTGCCAGAAGCTTCCGGGTCCATGGCTACACCTTC,CARSFRVHGYTF
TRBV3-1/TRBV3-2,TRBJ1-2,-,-,TGTGCCAGCAGCCGATGGGGTACAGGGAAAGGATTCAACTATGGCTACACCTTC,CASSRWGTGKGFNYGYTF
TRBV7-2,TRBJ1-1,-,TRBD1,TGTGCCAGCAGCCCGGGACAGGGGTTGAACACTGAAGCTTTCTTT,CASSPGQGLNTEAFF
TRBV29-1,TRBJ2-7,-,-,TGCAGCGTTGTTTTTCGGGGGCCACCCTACGAGCAGTACTTC,CSVVFRGPPYEQYF
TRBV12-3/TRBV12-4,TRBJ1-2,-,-,TGTGCCAGCAGTACAGCAGGGGATGGAGGCTACACCTTC,CASSTAGDGGYTF
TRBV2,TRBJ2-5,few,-,TGTGCCAGCAGTGAAGCACCGACATCTCGGGGATCTCAGTACTTC,CASSEAPTSRGSQYF
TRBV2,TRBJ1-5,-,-,TGTGCCAGCAGTGTCGACAGTCAAATAGGGCCCCAGCATTTT,CASSVDSQIGPQHF
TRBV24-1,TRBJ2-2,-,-,TGTGCCACCAGTGGTCATAAAGGGTTGGCCGGGGAGCTGTTTTTT,CATSGHKGLAGELFF
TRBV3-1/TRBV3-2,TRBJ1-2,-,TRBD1,TGTGCCAGCAGTCCCGGGACAGGAACCACTGGCTACACCTTC,CASSPGTGTTGYTF
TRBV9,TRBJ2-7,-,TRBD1,TGTGCCAGCAGCGGACAGGGTGCGTACGAGCAGTACTTC,CASSGQGAYEQYF
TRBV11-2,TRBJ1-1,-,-,TGTGCCAGCAGCCGCCTGACAGGATCGAACACTGAAGCTTTCTTT,CASSRLTGSNTEAFF
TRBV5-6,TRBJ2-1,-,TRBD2,TGTGCCAGCAGCCCCGGGACTAGCGTCAATGAGCAGTTCTTC,CASSPGTSVNEQFF
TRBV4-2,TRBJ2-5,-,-,TGTGCCAGCAGCCAAGGAATGGGGGAAGAAGAGACCCAGTACTTC,CASSQGMGEEETQYF
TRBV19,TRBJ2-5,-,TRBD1,TGTGCCTCCCGAGCAACAGGGGAAGGATCGGGAGAGACCCAGTACTTC,CASRATGEGSGETQYF
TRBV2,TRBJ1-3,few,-,TGTGCCAGCAGCCACGGTGACTCTGGAAACACCATATATTTT,CASSHGDSGNTIYF
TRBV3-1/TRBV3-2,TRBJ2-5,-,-,TGTGCCAGCAGCCCATGGCCGGGGAGCGAAGAGACCCAGTACTTC,CASSPWPGSEETQYF
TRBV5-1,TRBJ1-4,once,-,TGCGCCAGCAGCCCAGCCGGGACATGGGGTGAAAAACTGTTTTTT,CASSPAGTWGEKLFF
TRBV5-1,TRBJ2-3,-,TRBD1,TGCGCCAGCAGCTTGCCGCCCGGACAGGCTAGCTTCGATACGCAGTATTTT,CASSLPPGQASFDTQYF
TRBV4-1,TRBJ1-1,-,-,TGCGCCAGCAGCCTACAAATGAAGGAGAACACTGAAGCTTTCTTT,CASSLQMKENTEAFF
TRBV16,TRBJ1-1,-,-,TGTGCCAGCAGCCAAGGAAGGAACACTGAAGCTTTCTTT,CASSQGRNTEAFF
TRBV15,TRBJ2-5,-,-,TGTGCCACCAGCAGAGCACAGCGCACCCAAGAGACCCAGTACTTC,CATSRAQRTQETQYF
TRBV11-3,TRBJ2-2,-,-,TGTGCCAGCAGCTTAGTTAGGTCCGGGGAGCTGTTTTTT,CASSLVRSGELFF
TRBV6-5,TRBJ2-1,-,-,TGTGCCAGCACCCTTTACGAGCGGGTGAACAATGAGCAGTTCTTC,CASTLYERVNNEQFF
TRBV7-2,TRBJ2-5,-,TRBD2,TGTGCCAGCAGCTTAGGTTTGGCGGGGGGCGAGGAGACCCAGTACTTC,CASSLGLAGGEETQYF
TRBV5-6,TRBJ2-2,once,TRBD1,TGTGCCAGCAGCCCAGAGGGACAGAGAGACACCGGGGAGCTGTTTTTT,CASSPEGQRDTGELFF
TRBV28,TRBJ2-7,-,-,TGTGCCAGCGGGCGGCACCTTCCCTACGAGCAGTACTTC,CASGRHLPYEQYF
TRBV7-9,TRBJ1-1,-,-,TGTGCCAGCAGCCATAGACAGACCCAGAACACTGAAGCTTTCTTT,CASSHRQTQNTEAFF
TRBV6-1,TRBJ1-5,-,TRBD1,TGTGCCAGCAGTGAAGCGGACAGGGGCTATCAGCCCCAGCATTTT,CASSEADRGYQPQHF
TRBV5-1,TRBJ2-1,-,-,TGCGCCAGCAGCTCCCGTGAGGAGCAGTTCTTC,CASSSREEQFF
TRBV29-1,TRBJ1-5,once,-,TGCAGCGTTGATTATGGGGGCAATCAGCCCCAGCATTTT,CSVDYGGNQPQHF
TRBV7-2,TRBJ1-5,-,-,TGTGCCAGCAGCTTAGTCCGTCCGGGGGCAGGTCAGCCCCAGCATTTT,CASSLVRPGAGQPQHF
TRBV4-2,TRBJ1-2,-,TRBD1,TGTGCATACAGGAGGGGGGACAGGGGGCACGACTATGGCTACACCTTC,CAYRRGDRGHDYGYTF
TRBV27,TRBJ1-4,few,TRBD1,TGTGCCAGCAGTTCAGGGGGAACTAATGAAAAACTGTTTTTT,CASSSGGTNEKLFF
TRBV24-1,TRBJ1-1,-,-,TGTGCCACCAGCCTTAAGACAGTCTTTAACACTGAAGCTTTCTTT,CATSLKTVFNTEAFF
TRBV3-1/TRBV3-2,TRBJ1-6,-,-,TGTGCCAGCAGCCCTCGGGACGGATTCTCCTATAATTCACCCCTCCACTTT,CASSPRDGFSYNSPLHF
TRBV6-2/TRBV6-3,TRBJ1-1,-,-,TGTGCCAGCAGTTACTCGACAGTGAACACTGAAGCTTTCTTT,CASSYSTVNTEAFF
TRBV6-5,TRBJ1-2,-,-,TGTGCCAGCAGTTACTCCGGTTATGGCTACACCTTC,CASSYSGYGYTF